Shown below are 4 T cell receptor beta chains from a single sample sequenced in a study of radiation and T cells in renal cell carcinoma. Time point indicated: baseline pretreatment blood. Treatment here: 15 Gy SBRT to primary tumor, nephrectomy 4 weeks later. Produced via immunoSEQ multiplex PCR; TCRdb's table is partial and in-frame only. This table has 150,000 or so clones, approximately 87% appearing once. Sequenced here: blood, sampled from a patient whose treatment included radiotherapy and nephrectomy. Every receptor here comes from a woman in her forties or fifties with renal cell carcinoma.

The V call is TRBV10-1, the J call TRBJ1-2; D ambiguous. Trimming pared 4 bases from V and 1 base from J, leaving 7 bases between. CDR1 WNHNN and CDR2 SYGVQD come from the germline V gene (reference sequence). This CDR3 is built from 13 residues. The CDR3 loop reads CASSVSSNYGYTF. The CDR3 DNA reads TGCGCCAGCAGTGTATCCAGTAACTATGGCTACACCTTC.

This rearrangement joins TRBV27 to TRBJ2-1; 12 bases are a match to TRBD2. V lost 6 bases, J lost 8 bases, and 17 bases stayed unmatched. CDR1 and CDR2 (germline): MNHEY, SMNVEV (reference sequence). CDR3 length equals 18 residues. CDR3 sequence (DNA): TGTGCCAGCAGACCTAGCCCTAGCGGGGGGGCCCCCTGGCATGAGCAGTTCTTC. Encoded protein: CASRPSPSGGAPWHEQFF.

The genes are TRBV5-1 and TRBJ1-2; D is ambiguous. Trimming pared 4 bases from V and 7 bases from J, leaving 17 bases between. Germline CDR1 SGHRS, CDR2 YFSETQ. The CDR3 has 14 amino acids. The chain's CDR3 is CASSPTAVGFGYTF. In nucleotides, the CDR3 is TGCGCCAGCAGCCCGACGGCTGTTGGGTTTGGCTACACCTTC. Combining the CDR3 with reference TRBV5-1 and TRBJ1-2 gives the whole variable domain KAGVTQTPRYLIKTRGQQVTLSCSPISGHRSVSWYQQTPGQGLQFLFEYFSETQRNKGNFPGRFSGRQFSNSRSEMNVSTLELGDSALYLCASSPTAVGFGYTFGSGTRLTVV.

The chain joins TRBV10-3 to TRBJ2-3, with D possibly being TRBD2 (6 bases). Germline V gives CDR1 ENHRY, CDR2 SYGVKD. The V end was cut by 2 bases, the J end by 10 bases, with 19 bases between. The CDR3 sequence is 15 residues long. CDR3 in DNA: TGTGCCATCAGTGAGGGAAAGGCCGCCGGGAGCTCGCAGTATTTT. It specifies CAISEGKAAGSSQYF.